This TCR beta chain was profiled in a study of T-cell memory formation after mild COVID-19. Study details: TCR clusters showed largely donor specificity. Findings and limits, study-wide: A subset of responding clones appeared in pre-infection memory, suggesting cross-reactive memory joined. Later expanders leaned toward CD4+, whereas clones contracting from day 15 to 85 were balanced CD4/CD8.

Sample barcodes and UMIs were carried by the TCR alpha and TCR beta cDNA libraries that 5'RACE generated with constant-segment primers. TCRdb called the 5' RACE reads again in MiXCR, with one record for every CDR3 protein. The table shows a few hundred thousand distinct CDR3 sequences, with around a tenth occurring only once. This clonotype has more than one count but fewer than ten. Its specificity is unknown. V lost 4 bases and J 13 bases, leaving 14 bases between the germline ends. The CDR3 loop spans 13 amino acids. The sequencing sample was made of PBMCs or a T cell subset sorted from them (not recorded which). The V gene is TRBV12-3 or TRBV12-4, the J gene TRBJ1-6; D possibly corresponds to TRBD1 (5 bases). This sequence was found in a man between 18 and 35 years old who had mild COVID-19 (a few samples of this study predate the infection). Cell type and time point are not known. In DNA form, the CDR3 reads TGTGCCAGCAGTTCCCTTGGGGGGGGGCCCCTCCACTTT. This gives the protein CASSSLGGGPLHF.